The 30 T cell receptor beta chains below come from one sample, sequenced in a study of cytomegalovirus exposure and HLA in healthy donors. PCR amplification relied on 60 Vbeta primers (plus 13 Jbeta primers). TCRdb's copy holds only in-frame clones and misses some; the assay was immunoSEQ multiplex PCR. The sample yields about 210,000 clones, about 81% seen once. The sample comprised PBMCs. These receptors were collected from a man aged 35 to 55 in good health and CMV-seropositive.

This clone was seen a few times. The chain is built from TRBV6-5 and TRBJ2-1; no clear D gene. V gave up 6 bases and J gave up 8 bases, with 17 bases separating them. CDR3 length: 14 residues. Per germline, CDR1 MNHEY and CDR2 SVGAGI. CDR3 loop: CASRALPGRDEQFF. The DNA for the CDR3 is TGTGCCAGCAGAGCACTTCCTGGTCGGGATGAGCAGTTCTTC.

This clone was found a few times. The chain has TRBV27 and TRBJ2-1; D possibly corresponds to TRBD2 (6 bases). This CDR3 region has 13 residues. V shed 3 bases and J shed 14 bases, with 17 bases lying between them. Germline CDR1 and CDR2: MNHEY and SMNVEV (reference sequence). DNA for the CDR3: TGTGCCAGCAGTTTCCTAACTAGCTCGGCGGAGTTCTTC. The encoded protein is CASSFLTSSAEFF.

Points on this clone: In the same sample, other DNA sequences code for this CDR3. This chain uses TRBV7-9 with TRBJ1-1; D is undetermined. Trimming took off 1 base at V and 1 base at J, with 4 bases between the two ends. CDR3 length: 13 residues. Germline V gene data show CDR1 as SEHNR and CDR2 as FQNEAQ (reference sequence). The CDR3 sequence is CASSLGQNTEAFF. The CDR3 DNA reads TGTGCCAGCAGCTTAGGGCAGAACACTGAAGCTTTCTTT.

A note on this clone: Mismatch with germline at one junction end may stem from a read error. The same CDR3 arises from other DNA sequences in this sample as well. J is TRBJ1-4 and V is TRBV7-9; 8 bases are a match to TRBD1. The CDR3 spans 15 residues. Per the germline V gene, CDR1 is SEHNR and CDR2 is FQNEAQ (reference sequence). The DNA of the CDR3 is TGTGCCAGCAGCTCCCGGACAGGGCGGGATGAAAAGCTGTTTTTT. This translates into CASSSRTGRDEKLFF.

A few counts support this clone. CDR3 coding DNA: TGTGCCAGCAGTGAAGATAGTCGGAACACTGAAGCTTTCTTT. Encoded protein: CASSEDSRNTEAFF. The genes are TRBV25-1 and TRBJ1-1; D is uncertain. The V end was cut by 2 bases, the J end by 1 base, with 8 bases between. Germline V gives CDR1 MGHDK, CDR2 SYGVNS. CDR3 length equals 14 residues.

V and J are TRBV21-1 and TRBJ2-2; TRBD1, the D gene given by the table, was not confirmed from the DNA. TRBV21-1 is a listed pseudogene. This CDR3 is 18 amino acids long. The CDR3 region is CASSKVWGQGKGTGELFF. The CDR3 region has the DNA TGTGCCAGCAGCAAAGTTTGGGGGCAAGGCAAGGGCACCGGGGAGCTGTTTTTT.

This chain connects TRBV5-1 to TRBJ2-5; 13 bases are shared with TRBD2. Germline V lookup: CDR1 SGHRS, CDR2 YFSETQ. CDR3 length: 14 amino acids. J was trimmed by 4 bases and V by 5 bases; bases with no gene match: 2. DNA for the CDR3: TGCGCCAGCAGAAGGACTAGCGGGGGAGAGACCCAGTACTTC. Its protein product is CASRRTSGGETQYF. Using reference TRBV5-1 and TRBJ2-5 for the parts outside the CDR3, the full variable domain is KAGVTQTPRYLIKTRGQQVTLSCSPISGHRSVSWYQQTPGQGLQFLFEYFSETQRNKGNFPGRFSGRQFSNSRSEMNVSTLELGDSALYLCASRRTSGGETQYFGPGTRLLVL.

The V call is TRBV5-1, the J call TRBJ1-1; D might be TRBD1 (6 bases). CDR1 is SGHRS, CDR2 YFSETQ, per germline. This CDR3 spans 20 amino acids. The V and J ends lost 1 base and 1 base respectively, with 26 bases between them. CDR3 nucleotides: TGCGCCAGCAGCTTGTTTTATTTCCCGCCAGGGGAGAGGACGAACACTGAAGCTTTCTTT. Translation gives CASSLFYFPPGERTNTEAFF.

This rearrangement joins TRBV5-1 to TRBJ2-6; no clear D. Germline V gene sequence: CDR1 SGHRS, CDR2 YFSETQ. Trimming took 0 bases from V and 4 from J, leaving 8 bases between them. The CDR3 extends over 15 amino acids. The CDR3 DNA reads as TGCGCCAGCAGCTTGGCCCCAGAAGGGGCCAACGTCCTGACTTTC. It is translated as CASSLAPEGANVLTF.

This chain's CDR3 is CAWSVLEKLFF. The CDR3, as DNA: TGTGCCTGGAGTGTACTTGAAAAACTGTTTTTT. The J gene is TRBJ1-4, the V gene TRBV30; D is uncertain. Per germline, CDR1 GTSNPN and CDR2 SVGIG (reference sequence). The CDR3 extends over 11 amino acids. The V end lost 0 bases, the J end lost 7 bases, and 3 bases lay between the germline ends.

V gene TRBV6-4 combines with J gene TRBJ2-2, with D possibly TRBD1 on 5 matching bases. In germline, CDR1 is MRHNA, CDR2 SNTAGT. The CDR3 contains 14 residues. V gave up 8 bases and J gave up 3 bases, with 13 bases separating them. The CDR3 loop reads CASRSVGHTGELFF. CDR3 nucleotides: TGTGCCAGCCGTTCGGTGGGGCACACCGGGGAGCTGTTTTTT.

This clone appeared many times. For the CDR3, the DNA is TGTGCCAGCAGCCAAGATTCAGTTGAGCAGTTCTTC. The encoded protein is CASSQDSVEQFF. The J gene is TRBJ2-1, the V gene TRBV4-2; D is uncertain. V was clipped by 0 bases and J by 9 bases, with 6 bases between them. Germline V gene data show CDR1 as LGHNA and CDR2 as YNFKEQ. The CDR3 has 12 amino acids.

The J gene is TRBJ2-2, the V gene TRBV4-2; 7 nucleotides match TRBD2. The CDR3 runs 16 residues. The ends lost 0 bases at V and 7 bases at J; junction bases unmatched: 8. Germline CDR1 is LGHNA and CDR2 is YNFKEQ. The CDR3 DNA follows: TGTGCCAGCAGCCAAGATTTGGCGGGAGTTGGCGGGGAGCTGTTTTTT. Protein: CASSQDLAGVGGELFF.

As for this clone: Other DNA variants within this sample encode the same CDR3. CDR3 nucleotides: TGTGCCAGCAGCGTAGGGCTAGCGGGGGACAATGAGCAGTTCTTC. It translates to CASSVGLAGDNEQFF. This chain uses TRBV9 with TRBJ2-1; TRBD2 matches 10 bases. The CDR3 runs to 15 residues. V dropped 0 bases and J dropped 5; count of bases not matched to a gene: 2. Germline V gene lookup returns CDR1 SGDLS and CDR2 YYNGEE.

This clone was seen more than once but under ten times. The chain carries TRBV7-9 and TRBJ1-4; 7 nucleotides agree with TRBD1. Germline loops: CDR1 SEHNR, CDR2 FQNEAQ (reference sequence). V gave up 4 bases and J gave up 5 bases; unmatched junction bases: 7. The CDR3 runs to 15 residues. DNA for the CDR3: TGTGCCAGCAGCTCCTCCGGGACAGAGAATGAAAAACTGTTTTTT. It encodes CASSSSGTENEKLFF.

This clone was counted only a few times. The chain recombines TRBV29-1 with TRBJ1-2, with a possible D match to TRBD1 (6 bases). Germline V gives CDR1 SQVTM, CDR2 ANQGSEA. This CDR3 spans 13 amino acids. With 1 base removed from V and 9 bases from J, the gap between germline ends came to 15 bases. The CDR3 sequence is CSVEVEVGGRYTF. As DNA, the CDR3 is TGCAGCGTTGAAGTTGAGGTAGGGGGTCGCTACACCTTC.

The V and J genes are TRBV6-5 and TRBJ2-4; perhaps TRBD2 as D (5 bases). V lost 5 bases to trimming and J lost 7 bases, with 18 bases between them. The CDR3 consists of 15 residues. Germline-derived CDR1 and CDR2 are MNHEY and SVGAGI. CDR3 DNA sequence: TGTGCCAGCAGTCCCTCATTGGGTCTAGCTAACATTCAGTACTTC. It codes for CASSPSLGLANIQYF.

This clone was recorded only once. This chain uses TRBV7-8 with TRBJ2-7; a possible D gene is TRBD1 (5 bases). Trimming removed 2 bases at V and 4 bases at J, with 15 bases between. CDR1 and CDR2 from the germline V gene are SGHVS and FQNEAQ. The CDR3 is 15 amino acids. The CDR3 DNA reads TGTGCCAGCAGCTTACGTAGTCAGGGCGGATACGAGCAGTACTTC. This translates into CASSLRSQGGYEQYF.

There are a few counts of this clone. J is TRBJ2-3 and V is TRBV2; tentatively, D is TRBD2 (6 bases). The V gene lost 8 bases and the J gene lost 0 bases, with 15 bases spanning the gap. The V gene's germline CDR1 is SNHLY and CDR2 FYNNEI. The CDR3 has 15 residues. For the CDR3, the DNA is TGTGCCAGCCGCCTGACTAGTACTAGCACAGATACGCAGTATTTT. It translates to CASRLTSTSTDTQYF.

V usage is TRBV7-3 and J usage is TRBJ2-3; 13 bases map to TRBD2. This CDR3 spans 17 amino acids. With V trimmed by 4 bases and J by 0 bases, 4 bases remained unmatched. Germline loops: CDR1 SGHTA, CDR2 FQGTGA. For the CDR3, the DNA is TGTGCCAGCAGCTCGGGACTAGCGGGGACTAGCACAGATACGCAGTATTTT. This codes for CASSSGLAGTSTDTQYF.

This clone was seen only once. The V and J genes are TRBV19 and TRBJ2-1; 7 bases fit TRBD1. Germline values: CDR1 LNHDA, CDR2 SQIVND (reference sequence). With V trimmed by 6 bases and J by 2 bases, 7 bases remained unmatched. The CDR3 sequence is 15 residues long. CDR3 nucleotides: TGTGCCAGTAGGACAGGGATCTCGCCCTACAATGAGCAGTTCTTC. It specifies CASRTGISPYNEQFF. The variable domain in full, completed from reference TRBV19 and TRBJ2-1, reads DGGITQSPKYLFRKEGQNVTLSCEQNLNHDAMYWYRQDPGQGLRLIYYSQIVNDFQKGDIAEGYSVSREKKESFPLTVTSAQKNPTAFYLCASRTGISPYNEQFFGPGTRLTVL.

The chain combines TRBV27 with TRBJ2-1; a weak D match, TRBD2 (6 bases). The CDR3 is 17 amino acids. Trimming took off 2 bases at V and 0 bases at J, with 14 bases between the two ends. In germline, CDR1 is MNHEY, CDR2 SMNVEV (reference sequence). The CDR3 DNA reads TGTGCCAGCAGTTTACTACCAGCGGGCAGCTCCTACAATGAGCAGTTCTTC. Amino acid sequence: CASSLLPAGSSYNEQFF.

The V gene is TRBV11-3, the J gene TRBJ2-1, with TRBD1 matching over 7 bases. Germline-derived CDR1 and CDR2 are SGHNT and YENEEA. The CDR3 contains 14 residues. J gave up 4 bases and V 7 bases, and 7 bases lay outside the gene matches. The DNA of the CDR3 is TGTGCCAGCACCCCCCGGGGACAGTACAATGAGCAGTTCTTC. This encodes CASTPRGQYNEQFF.

The chain is built from TRBV15 and TRBJ2-6, with D perhaps matching TRBD2 (6 bases). V gave up 4 bases and J gave up 0 bases, with 16 bases separating them. The CDR3 contains 18 residues. The V gene's germline CDR1 is LNHNV and CDR2 YYDKDF (reference sequence). CDR3 sequence reads: CATSNSPGLSSGANVLTF. The CDR3 DNA reads as TGTGCCACCAGCAACTCCCCGGGACTCAGCTCTGGGGCCAACGTCCTGACTTTC.

The V and J genes are TRBV7-9 and TRBJ1-4, with 8 positions matching TRBD1. Per germline, CDR1 SEHNR and CDR2 FQNEAQ (reference sequence). The CDR3 loop spans 15 amino acids. V lost 5 bases, J lost 4 bases, and 6 bases stayed unmatched. The chain's CDR3 is CASSLTTGGNEKLFF. The CDR3 bases are TGTGCCAGCAGCCTAACCACAGGGGGTAATGAAAAACTGTTTTTT. Variable domain in full (rest from reference TRBV7-9 and TRBJ1-4): DTGVSQNPRHKITKRGQNVTFRCDPISEHNRLYWYRQTLGQGPEFLTYFQNEAQLEKSRLLSDRFSAERPKGSFSTLEIQRTEQGDSAMYLCASSLTTGGNEKLFFGSGTQLSVL.

V and J are TRBV7-6 and TRBJ2-1; D possibly corresponds to TRBD1 (5 bases). Trimming stripped 1 base from V and 0 bases from J, with 13 bases between. Germline CDR1 is SGHVS and CDR2 is FNYEAQ. The CDR3 is made up of 17 amino acids. This CDR3 reads CASSLEGSISSYNEQFF. The CDR3 DNA reads as TGTGCCAGCAGCTTAGAGGGGTCGATCAGCTCCTACAATGAGCAGTTCTTC.

The chain combines TRBV29-1 with TRBJ1-2, with 7 bases matching TRBD1. Germline V lookup: CDR1 SQVTM, CDR2 ANQGSEA. This CDR3 has 12 residues. V lost 4 bases, J lost 1 base, and 0 bases stayed unmatched. The CDR3 nucleotides are TGCAGCGTTGGGGACAGTAACTATGGCTACACCTTC. As protein: CSVGDSNYGYTF.

The CDR3 is CASSSQGGDGRSPNEQFF. CDR3 nucleotides: TGTGCCAGCAGCTCCCAGGGTGGGGACGGGAGATCCCCCAATGAGCAGTTCTTC. The chain has TRBV7-7 and TRBJ2-1; D is perhaps TRBD2 (6 bases). The CDR3 is 18 residues long. Trimming shortened V by 4 bases and J by 6 bases, and 25 bases separated the two germline ends. Germline CDR1 and CDR2: SSHAT and FNYEAQ (reference sequence).

This clone has only one observation. The chain carries TRBV5-4 and TRBJ2-5; TRBD1 matches 8 bases. The J call is doubtful: the DNA matches TRBJ2-7 better. Germline V lookup: CDR1 SGHNT, CDR2 YYREEE (reference sequence). This CDR3 is built from 14 residues. CDR3 in amino acids: CASSLRQGSNEQYF. CDR3 DNA sequence: TGTGCCAGCAGCTTGAGACAGGGGAGCAACGAGCAGTACTTC.

The chain couples TRBV29-1 to TRBJ1-2, with no clear D. Germline V gene sequence: CDR1 SQVTM, CDR2 ANQGSEA. The CDR3 totals 12 residues. Trimming took off 3 bases at V and 5 bases at J, with 10 bases between the two ends. The chain's CDR3 is CSVERVRYGYTF. As DNA, the CDR3 is TGCAGCGTTGAGAGGGTGCGGTATGGCTACACCTTC.